This TCR beta chain was sequenced during a study of cytomegalovirus exposure and HLA in healthy donors. Whole-study findings and limits: Judged likely to be a sequencing artifact was a cluster of highly shared sequence variants. By HLA locus, TCR association rates varied in a later analysis, with DRB1 showing the most and HLA-C the fewest. The study put 150 to 200 TCR beta chains on its list as cytomegalovirus-associated.

Note on this clone: The antigen is not known.

Trimming removed 6 bases from V and 3 bases from J; junction bases left unmatched: 8. The CDR3 totals 15 residues. Per germline, CDR1 MDHEN and CDR2 SYDVKM. Primers for the PCR totalled 60 Vbeta and 13 Jbeta. The assay was immunoSEQ multiplex PCR, and TCRdb's table has in-frame clones only and misses some. The top ten hold under 6% of the sample, which has 110,000 to 150,000 clones, approximately 80% seen once. The clonotype originates from a man between 40 and 49 years old in good health and CMV-seronegative. The chain recombines TRBV28 with TRBJ2-3, with 8 bases lining up with TRBD1. Sequenced input: PBMCs. DNA for the CDR3: TGTGCCAGCAGCTCCAGGACAGGGCGGACAGATACGCAGTATTTT. It specifies CASSSRTGRTDTQYF.